The 11 T cell receptor beta chains given below trace back to one sample, sequenced in a study of CXCR3-negative and CXCR3-positive naive CD8 T cells (dated by TCRdb to between 2017 and 2020). For sequencing, a NextSeq 550 was employed. The Human TCR Profiling Kit (MiLaboratory) was used to prepare UMI-labeled 5' RACE TRB cDNA libraries. TCRdb reanalyzed the reads, keeping one entry per CDR3 protein sequence and omitting DNA. The sample's table covers about 80,000 distinct CDR3 sequences. The biggest ten clones account for 1.6% of the sample. The sequenced sample was naive CXCR3- CD8+ T cells from blood. This specimen's cell subset or site label, per the study, means: CD45RO-CCR7+CD27+CD95- naive CD8+ T cells lacking CXCR3 (TNR3-). The receptor source for this set is a human donor in good health. Some clones in this sample may be carry-over from other donors' samples.

The chain combines TRBV6-2 or TRBV6-3 with TRBJ2-5; without DNA, the TCRdb call of TRBD1 cannot be checked. The CDR3 loop spans 16 amino acids. CDR1 is MNHEY, CDR2 SVGEGT, per germline. CDR3 residues: CASSDKTGWGQETQYF.

This rearrangement joins TRBV3-1 to TRBJ2-1; TCRdb indicates TRBD1, and absent DNA this call remains unverified. This CDR3 is built from 15 residues. Germline V gene lookup returns CDR1 LGHDT and CDR2 YNNKEL (reference sequence). CDR3 residues: CASSHPGTGYNEQFF.

The CDR3 loop is CSVGDSGYNEQFF. This rearrangement joins TRBV29-1 to TRBJ2-1; with no DNA, the TCRdb D assignment of TRBD2 cannot be verified. Germline lookup yields CDR1 SQVTM and CDR2 ANQGSEA. The CDR3 runs to 13 residues.

CDR3 sequence reads: CASSLESGGATYNEQFF. The chain joins TRBV5-1 to TRBJ2-1; the D call of TRBD2 rests on TCRdb alone, since no DNA is present to check it. This CDR3 is built from 17 residues. Germline lookup yields CDR1 SGHRS and CDR2 YFSETQ.

The chain has TRBV28 and TRBJ2-7; TCRdb lists TRBD1, though no DNA is available to test this call. Per germline, CDR1 MDHEN and CDR2 SYDVKM. The CDR3 covers 14 residues. CDR3 amino acids: CASSGTGFLYEQYF. Full variable domain (remainder filled in from reference TRBV28 and TRBJ2-7): DVKVTQSSRYLVKRTGEKVFLECVQDMDHENMFWYRQDPGLGLRLIYFSYDVKMKEKGDIPEGYSVSREKKERFSLILESASTNQTSMYLCASSGTGFLYEQYFGPGTRLTVT.

The chain combines TRBV6-5 with TRBJ2-5; TCRdb calls TRBD1, which cannot be checked without DNA. The CDR3 runs to 15 residues. The germline V gene has CDR1 MNHEY and CDR2 SVGAGI. CDR3 loop: CASSYSRGAGETQYF.

This chain links TRBV5-4 with TRBJ2-7; TCRdb's D gene call, TRBD1, goes unchecked for lack of DNA. The V gene's germline CDR1 is SGHNT and CDR2 YYREEE (reference sequence). This CDR3 spans 12 amino acids. This chain's CDR3 is CASSISGTEQYF.

The V gene is TRBV6-4, the J gene TRBJ2-1; TCRdb's D call of TRBD2 is untestable without DNA. Germline CDR1 reads MRHNA; CDR2 reads SNTAGT. This CDR3 spans 15 amino acids. CDR3 sequence: CASSELAGSYNEQFF.

J is TRBJ2-1 and V is TRBV28; absent DNA, TCRdb's TRBD1 call cannot be checked. Germline values: CDR1 MDHEN, CDR2 SYDVKM. This CDR3 is built from 16 residues. Here the CDR3 reads CASSGGNSREYNEQFF.

The CDR3: CASSWGSGTEAFF. The V gene is TRBV11-2, the J gene TRBJ1-1; TCRdb's D call, TRBD1, is unchecked because there is no DNA. CDR3 length equals 13 residues. CDR1 and CDR2 (germline): SGHAT, FQNNGV.

The chain is built from TRBV12-3 or TRBV12-4 and TRBJ2-7. The CDR3 runs 13 residues. CDR3 protein: CASSFAGVYEQYF.